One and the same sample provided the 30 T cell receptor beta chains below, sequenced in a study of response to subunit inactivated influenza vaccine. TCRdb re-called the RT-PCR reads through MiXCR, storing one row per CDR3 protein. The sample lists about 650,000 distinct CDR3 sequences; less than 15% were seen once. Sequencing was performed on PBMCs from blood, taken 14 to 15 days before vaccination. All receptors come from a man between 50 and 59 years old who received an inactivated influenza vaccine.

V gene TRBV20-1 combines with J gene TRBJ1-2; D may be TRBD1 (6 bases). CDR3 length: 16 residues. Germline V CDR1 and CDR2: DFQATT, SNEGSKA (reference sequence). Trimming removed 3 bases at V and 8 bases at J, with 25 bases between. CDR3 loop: CSARARGGRVGYGYTF. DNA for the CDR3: TGCAGTGCTAGGGCTCGGGGGGGCCGAGTCGGCTACGGCTACACCTTC.

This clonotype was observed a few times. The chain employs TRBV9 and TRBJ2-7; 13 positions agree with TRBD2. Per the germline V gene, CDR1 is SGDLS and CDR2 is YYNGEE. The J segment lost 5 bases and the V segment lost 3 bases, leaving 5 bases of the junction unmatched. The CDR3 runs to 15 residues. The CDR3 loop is CASSDGTSGNHEQYF. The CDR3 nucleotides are TGTGCCAGCAGCGACGGGACTAGCGGGAACCACGAGCAGTACTTC.

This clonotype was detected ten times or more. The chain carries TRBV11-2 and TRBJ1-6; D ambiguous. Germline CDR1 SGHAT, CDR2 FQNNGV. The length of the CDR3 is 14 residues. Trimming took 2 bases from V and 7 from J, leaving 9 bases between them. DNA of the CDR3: TGTGCCAGCAGCTTATTCACGTCCAATTCACCCCTCCACTTT. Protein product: CASSLFTSNSPLHF.

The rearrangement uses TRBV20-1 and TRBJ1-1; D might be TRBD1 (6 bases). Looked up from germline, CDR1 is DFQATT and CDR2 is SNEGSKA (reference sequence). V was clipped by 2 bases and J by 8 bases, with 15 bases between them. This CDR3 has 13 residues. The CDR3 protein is CSARHREIKEAFF. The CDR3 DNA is TGCAGTGCTAGACACAGGGAGATCAAAGAAGCTTTCTTT.

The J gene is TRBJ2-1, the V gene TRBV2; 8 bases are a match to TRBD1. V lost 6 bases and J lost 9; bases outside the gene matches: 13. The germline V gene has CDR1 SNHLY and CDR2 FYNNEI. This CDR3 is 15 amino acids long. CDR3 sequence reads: CASSGVQGAGSEQFF. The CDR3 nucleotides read TGTGCCAGCAGCGGCGTTCAGGGGGCTGGGAGTGAGCAGTTCTTC. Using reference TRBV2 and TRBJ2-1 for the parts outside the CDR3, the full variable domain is EPEVTQTPSHQVTQMGQEVILRCVPISNHLYFYWYRQILGQKVEFLVSFYNNEISEKSEIFDDQFSVERPDGSNFTLKIRSTKLEDSAMYFCASSGVQGAGSEQFFGPGTRLTVL.

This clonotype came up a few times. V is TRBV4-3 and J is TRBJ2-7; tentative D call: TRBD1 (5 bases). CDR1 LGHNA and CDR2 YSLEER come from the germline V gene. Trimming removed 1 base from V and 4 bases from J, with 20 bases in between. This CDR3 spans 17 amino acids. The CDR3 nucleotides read TGCGCCAGCAGCCAAGGTTTAGGGCAGGGTGTAATGTACGAGCAGTACTTC. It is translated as CASSQGLGQGVMYEQYF.

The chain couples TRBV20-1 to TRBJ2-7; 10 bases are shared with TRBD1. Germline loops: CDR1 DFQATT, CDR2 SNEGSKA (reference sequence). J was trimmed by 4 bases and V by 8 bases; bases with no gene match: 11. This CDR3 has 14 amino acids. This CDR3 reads CSTKAADRGYEQYF. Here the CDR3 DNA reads TGCAGTACTAAAGCTGCGGACAGGGGGTACGAGCAGTACTTC.

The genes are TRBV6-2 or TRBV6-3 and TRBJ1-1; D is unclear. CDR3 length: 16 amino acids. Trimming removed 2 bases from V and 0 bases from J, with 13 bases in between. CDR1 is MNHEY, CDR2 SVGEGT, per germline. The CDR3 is CASSYESGRLNTEAFF. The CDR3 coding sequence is TGTGCCAGCAGTTACGAGAGCGGACGCCTGAACACTGAAGCTTTCTTT.

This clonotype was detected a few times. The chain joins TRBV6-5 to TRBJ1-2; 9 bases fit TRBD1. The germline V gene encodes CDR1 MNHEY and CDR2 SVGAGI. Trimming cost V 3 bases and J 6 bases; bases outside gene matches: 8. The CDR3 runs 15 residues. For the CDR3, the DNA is TGTGCCAGCAGTTATCCGGGACAGGGAGTTGATGGCTACACCTTC. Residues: CASSYPGQGVDGYTF.

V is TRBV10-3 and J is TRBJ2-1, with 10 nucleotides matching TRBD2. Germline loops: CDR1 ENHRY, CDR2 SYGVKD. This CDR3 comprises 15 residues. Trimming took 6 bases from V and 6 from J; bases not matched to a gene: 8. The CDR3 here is CAIRGLAGERNEQFF. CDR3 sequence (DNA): TGTGCCATCAGGGGTCTAGCGGGAGAGCGCAATGAGCAGTTCTTC.

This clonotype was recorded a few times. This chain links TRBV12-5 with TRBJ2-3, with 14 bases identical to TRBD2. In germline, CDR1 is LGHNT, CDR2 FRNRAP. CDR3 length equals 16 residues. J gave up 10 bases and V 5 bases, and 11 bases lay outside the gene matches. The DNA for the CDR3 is TGTGCTAGTGGTCCCCCGGGACTAGCGGGAGATGAGTCGCAGTATTTT. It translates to CASGPPGLAGDESQYF.

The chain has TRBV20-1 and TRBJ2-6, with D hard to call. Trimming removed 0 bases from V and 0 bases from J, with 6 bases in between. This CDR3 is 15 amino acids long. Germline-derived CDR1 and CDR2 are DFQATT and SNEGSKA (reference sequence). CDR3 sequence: CSARDWFSGANVLTF. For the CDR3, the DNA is TGCAGTGCTAGAGATTGGTTCTCTGGGGCCAACGTCCTGACTTTC.

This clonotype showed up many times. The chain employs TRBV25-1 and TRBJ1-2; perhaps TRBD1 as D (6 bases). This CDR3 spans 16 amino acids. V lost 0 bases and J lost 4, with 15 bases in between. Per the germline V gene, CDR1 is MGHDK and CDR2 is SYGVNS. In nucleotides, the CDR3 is TGTGCCAGCAGTGAATATGCGGGGGGCGCGAGCTATGGCTACACCTTC. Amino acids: CASSEYAGGASYGYTF.

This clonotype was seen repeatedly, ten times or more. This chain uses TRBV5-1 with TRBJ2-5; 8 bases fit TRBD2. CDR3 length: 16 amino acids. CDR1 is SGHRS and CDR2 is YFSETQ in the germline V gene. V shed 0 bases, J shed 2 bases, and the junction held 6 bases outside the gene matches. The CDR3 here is CASSLGSTSGQETQYF. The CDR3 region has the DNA TGCGCCAGCAGCTTGGGGTCAACTAGCGGACAAGAGACCCAGTACTTC.

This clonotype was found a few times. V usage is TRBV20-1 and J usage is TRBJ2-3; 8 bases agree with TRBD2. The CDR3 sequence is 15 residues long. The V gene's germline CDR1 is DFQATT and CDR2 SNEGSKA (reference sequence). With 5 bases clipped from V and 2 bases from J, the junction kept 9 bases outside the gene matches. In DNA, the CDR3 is TGCAGTGCTTTGTTTGGAGCGGGAGTCACAGATACGCAGTATTTT. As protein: CSALFGAGVTDTQYF.

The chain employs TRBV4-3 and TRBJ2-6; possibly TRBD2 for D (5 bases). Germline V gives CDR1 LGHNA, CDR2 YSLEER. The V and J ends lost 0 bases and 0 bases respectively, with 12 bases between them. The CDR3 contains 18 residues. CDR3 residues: CASSQEPSGSSGANVLTF. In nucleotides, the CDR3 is TGCGCCAGCAGCCAAGAGCCCAGCGGAAGCTCTGGGGCCAACGTCCTGACTTTC.

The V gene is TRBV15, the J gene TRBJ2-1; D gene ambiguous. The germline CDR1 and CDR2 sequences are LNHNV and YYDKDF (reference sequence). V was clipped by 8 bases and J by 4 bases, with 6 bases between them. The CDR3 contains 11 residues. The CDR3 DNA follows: TGTGCCACCTCTTGGTACAATGAGCAGTTCTTC. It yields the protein CATSWYNEQFF. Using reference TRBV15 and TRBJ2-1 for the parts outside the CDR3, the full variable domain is DAMVIQNPRYQVTQFGKPVTLSCSQTLNHNVMYWYQQKSSQAPKLLFHYYDKDFNNEADTPDNFQSRRPNTSFCFLDIRSPGLGDTAMYLCATSWYNEQFFGPGTRLTVL.

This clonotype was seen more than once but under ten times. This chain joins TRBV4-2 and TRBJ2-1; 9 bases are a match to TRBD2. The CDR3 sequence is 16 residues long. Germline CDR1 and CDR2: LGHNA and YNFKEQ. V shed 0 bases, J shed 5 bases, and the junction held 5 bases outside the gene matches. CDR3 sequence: CASSQEGGLANNEQFF. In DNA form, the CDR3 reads TGTGCCAGCAGCCAAGAGGGGGGACTAGCCAACAATGAGCAGTTCTTC.

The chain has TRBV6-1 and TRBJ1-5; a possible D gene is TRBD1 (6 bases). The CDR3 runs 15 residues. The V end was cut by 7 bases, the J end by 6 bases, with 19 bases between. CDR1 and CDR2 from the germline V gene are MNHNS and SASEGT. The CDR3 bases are TGTGCCAGCAAAGTCGGTGAGGGGGTTGTTCAGCCCCAGCATTTT. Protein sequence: CASKVGEGVVQPQHF.

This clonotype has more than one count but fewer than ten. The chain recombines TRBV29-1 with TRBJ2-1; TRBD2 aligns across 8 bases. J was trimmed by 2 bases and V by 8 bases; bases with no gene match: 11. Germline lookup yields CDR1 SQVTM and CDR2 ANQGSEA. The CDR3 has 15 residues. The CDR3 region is CSPTALAGPYNEQFF. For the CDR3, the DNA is TGCAGCCCGACCGCGCTAGCGGGTCCCTACAATGAGCAGTTCTTC.

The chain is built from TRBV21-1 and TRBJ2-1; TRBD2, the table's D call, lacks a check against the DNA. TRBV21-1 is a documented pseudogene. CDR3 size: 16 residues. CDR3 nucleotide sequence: TGTGCCAGCAGCAATTGTGAGCGGGAGGGCCGGAATGAGCAGTTCTTC. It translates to CASSNCEREGRNEQFF.

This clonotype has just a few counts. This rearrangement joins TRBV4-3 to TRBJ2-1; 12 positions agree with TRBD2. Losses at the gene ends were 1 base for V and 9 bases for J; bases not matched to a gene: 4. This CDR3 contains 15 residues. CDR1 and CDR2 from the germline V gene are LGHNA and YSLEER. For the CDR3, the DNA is TGCGCCAGCAGCCAAGCTAGCGGGGGGGTTCCTGAGCAGTTCTTC. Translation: CASSQASGGVPEQFF.

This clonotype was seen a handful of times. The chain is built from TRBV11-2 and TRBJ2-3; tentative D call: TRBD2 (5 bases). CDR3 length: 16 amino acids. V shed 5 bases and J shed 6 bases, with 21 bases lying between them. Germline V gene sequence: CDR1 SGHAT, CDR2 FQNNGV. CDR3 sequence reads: CASSLNGLAERDTQYF. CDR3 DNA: TGTGCCAGCAGCCTAAATGGACTGGCCGAAAGGGATACGCAGTATTTT.

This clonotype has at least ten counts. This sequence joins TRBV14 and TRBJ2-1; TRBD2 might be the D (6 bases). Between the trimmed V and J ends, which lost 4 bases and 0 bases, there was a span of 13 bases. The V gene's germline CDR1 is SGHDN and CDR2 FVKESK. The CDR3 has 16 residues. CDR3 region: CASSRDWLSSYNEQFF. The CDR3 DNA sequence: TGTGCCAGCAGCCGGGACTGGTTGAGCTCCTACAATGAGCAGTTCTTC.

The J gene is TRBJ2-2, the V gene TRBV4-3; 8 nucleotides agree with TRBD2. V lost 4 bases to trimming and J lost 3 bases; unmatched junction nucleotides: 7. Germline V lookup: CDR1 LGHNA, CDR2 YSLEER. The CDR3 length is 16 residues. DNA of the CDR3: TGCGCCAGCAGCCCCACCGGGACTAGTGACACCGGGGAGCTGTTTTTT. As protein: CASSPTGTSDTGELFF.

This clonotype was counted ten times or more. The CDR3 bases are TGTGCCAGCAGTTTGGGGGGGTTCCAAAACATTCAGTACTTC. Protein: CASSLGGFQNIQYF. J is TRBJ2-4 and V is TRBV12-3 or TRBV12-4; 7 bases are a match to TRBD2. The CDR3 sequence is 14 residues long. The ends lost 3 bases at V and 5 bases at J; junction bases unmatched: 4.

In DNA, the CDR3 is TGTGCCATCAGGGGGGACGGAGCGACCTACGAGCAGTACTTC. It encodes CAIRGDGATYEQYF. V and J are TRBV10-3 and TRBJ2-7; D is possibly TRBD1 or TRBD2 (5 bases each). The germline CDR1 and CDR2 sequences are ENHRY and SYGVKD. With 6 bases removed from V and 2 bases from J, the gap between germline ends came to 14 bases. The CDR3 covers 14 residues.

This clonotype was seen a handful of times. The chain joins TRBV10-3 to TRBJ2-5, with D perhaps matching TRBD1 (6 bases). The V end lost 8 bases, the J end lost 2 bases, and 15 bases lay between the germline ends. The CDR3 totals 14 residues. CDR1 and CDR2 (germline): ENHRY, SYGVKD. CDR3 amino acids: CAISNGQQQETQYF. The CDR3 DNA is TGTGCCATCTCAAACGGACAGCAACAAGAGACCCAGTACTTC.

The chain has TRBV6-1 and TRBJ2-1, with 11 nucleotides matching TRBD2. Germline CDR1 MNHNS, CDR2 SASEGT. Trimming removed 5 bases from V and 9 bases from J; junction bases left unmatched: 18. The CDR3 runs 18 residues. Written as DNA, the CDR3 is TGTGCCAGCAGTCGGAGCCAGGTAGCGGGGGGGTCTAGGAGTGAGCAGTTCTTC. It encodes CASSRSQVAGGSRSEQFF.

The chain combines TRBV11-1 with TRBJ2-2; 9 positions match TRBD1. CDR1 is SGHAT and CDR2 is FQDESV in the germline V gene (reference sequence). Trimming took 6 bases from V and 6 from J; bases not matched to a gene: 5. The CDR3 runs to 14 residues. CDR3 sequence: CASRTGTGSGELFF. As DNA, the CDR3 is TGTGCCAGCAGAACCGGGACAGGGTCCGGGGAGCTGTTTTTT.